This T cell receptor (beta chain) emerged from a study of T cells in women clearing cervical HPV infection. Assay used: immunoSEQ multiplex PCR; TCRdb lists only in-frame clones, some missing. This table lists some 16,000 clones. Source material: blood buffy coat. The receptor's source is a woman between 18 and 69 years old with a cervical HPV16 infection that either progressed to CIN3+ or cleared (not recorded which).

CDR3 bases read: TGTGCCAGCAGCCTCGGACTAGTGGCAGATACG. Translated, it gives CASSLGLVADT. The CDR3, in full, reads CASSLGLVADTQYF. The chain employs TRBV3-1 (or the pseudogene TRBV3-2) and TRBJ2-3; TRBD2 matches at 7 bases. The observed sequence ends 3 residues before the CDR3 terminus, with the missing tail filled in from the germline J gene. J lost 4 bases, V lost 4 bases, and 5 bases had no gene match. The germline V gene encodes CDR1 LGHDT and CDR2 YNNKEL (reference sequence). This CDR3 has 14 amino acids.